Listed below are T cell receptor beta chains from one sample, sequenced in a study of blood T cell repertoires in COVID-19. The assay was immunoSEQ multiplex PCR, and TCRdb's table has in-frame clones only and misses some. Among under 200,000 clones, around 81% were seen once, and the ten largest hold roughly 8.4%. Sequenced sample: peripheral blood. These receptors all stem from a woman older than 75 with COVID-19, enrolled during active disease. Both conserved end residues are part of each CDR3.

j_call v_call cdr3_aa
TRBJ1-1 TRBV6-4 CASSDPREALMNTEAFF
TRBJ2-1 TRBV5-1 CASSYLTGGSYNEQFF
TRBJ1-5 TRBV19 CASSSRLRQGSNQPQHF
TRBJ2-4 TRBV21-1 CASSKERGMTNIQYF
TRBJ2-7 TRBV6-5 CASRSGGPTAYEQYF
TRBJ2-2 TRBV3-1/TRBV3-2 CASSYRRERTGELFF
TRBJ2-1 TRBV5-1 CASSLEPPYNEQFF
TRBJ2-6 TRBV5-1 CASTQGALGANVLTF
TRBJ2-5 TRBV6-6 CASSQTLRGDAGVTQYF
TRBJ1-1 TRBV7-9 CATERGRTEAFF
TRBJ1-1 TRBV19 CASPGTGNLGTEAFF
TRBJ1-1 TRBV14 CASSQGPYTEAFF
TRBJ2-3 TRBV7-3 CASSPGLAGVSDTQYF
TRBJ1-3 TRBV29-1 CSVVRRDSGNTIYF
TRBJ2-7 TRBV10-2 CASDPDPRTYEQYF
TRBJ2-7 TRBV27 CASSTGTSRSYEQYF
TRBJ2-2 TRBV9 CASSVGAQLNTGELFF
TRBJ2-5 TRBV10-3 CAISAPPRTSIFGGAKETQYF
TRBJ1-1 TRBV5-4 CASSLEGGALGTEAFF
TRBJ2-7 TRBV27 CASSWGLGPIVTYEQYF
TRBJ1-1 TRBV6-5 CASTLDTEAFF
TRBJ2-7 TRBV19 CASSPRTDVMPQYF
TRBJ2-7 TRBV28 CASSLPPSAYEQYF
TRBJ1-1 TRBV5-1 CASSLVPGTGGSQAFF
TRBJ2-3 TRBV27 CASSKQGRGLDTQYF
TRBJ2-7 TRBV4-2 CASSLFSRGSSYEQYF
TRBJ2-2 TRBV18 CASSERSGTGELFF
TRBJ1-1 TRBV4-1 CASSQASQALNTEAFF
TRBJ2-7 TRBV5-4 CASSSAGILNEQYF
TRBJ1-4 TRBV2 CASRDRLNEKLFF
TRBJ1-6 TRBV6-5 CASSRRQGVNSPLHF
TRBJ1-2 TRBV25-1 CASSEQGAEGYTF
TRBJ2-7 TRBV15 CATSRERGPYEQYF
TRBJ2-7 TRBV5-1 CASSFGTGTYEQYF
TRBJ1-1 TRBV2 CASSERTGSGTEAFF
TRBJ1-5 TRBV7-9 CASSPGTGGEQPQHF
TRBJ1-6 TRBV27 CASRFGQDNSPLHF
TRBJ2-7 TRBV24-1 CATSDLNWPYEQYF
TRBJ1-2 TRBV3-1/TRBV3-2 CASSQDRLGRVNYGYTF
TRBJ2-7 TRBV7-2 CASSITSGSSYEQYF
TRBJ2-1 TRBV19 CASNLWGGQDSEQFF
TRBJ1-4 TRBV6-5 CASSGFFNEKLFF
TRBJ2-1 TRBV19 CASSRLVGEQFF
TRBJ1-1 TRBV18 CASSPQPGTEAFF
TRBJ1-3 TRBV6-1 CASSEVWRDTIYF
TRBJ1-2 TRBV5-6 CASSFITGVNYGYTF
TRBJ2-5 TRBV9 CASSVGGVGETQYF
TRBJ1-2 TRBV7-3 CASSALGGGYTF
TRBJ2-7 TRBV6-5 CASSPWRGIYEQYF
TRBJ1-1 TRBV2 CASSASGQTNTEAFF
TRBJ2-5 TRBV6-1 CASSDGGGTQYF
TRBJ1-4 TRBV7-9 CASSLGHRDREKLFF
TRBJ2-3 TRBV5-4 CASSLAGATRTQYF
TRBJ1-2 TRBV9 CASSVEQGGYGYTF